Listed below are T cell receptor beta chains from one sample, sequenced in a study of regulatory T cells in long-lasting Graves disease. TCRdb analysed the multiplex PCR reads with MiXCR anew, one entry per CDR3 protein. This table has hundreds of thousands of distinct CDR3 sequences, 20% appearing once. This sample comprised peripheral blood mononuclear cells (PBMCs), obtained when the disease was refractory, from a patient treated with antithyroid drugs. The receptors originated from a female donor with Graves disease. Both conserved end residues are part of each CDR3. Fields, in order: J gene, clone size, D gene, CDR3 length, V gene, CDR3 DNA, CDR3 protein. D genes are given only for firm matches. Size values are once, few and many counts, or a class for expanded clones, and some rows have none.

j_gene: TRBJ1-1
abundance: few
d_gene: TRBD1
len: 13
v_gene: TRBV15
CDR3nt: TGTGCCACCAAGGGACAGTCGGACACTGAAGCTTTCTTT
CDR3aa: CATKGQSDTEAFF

j_gene: TRBJ1-3
abundance: .
d_gene: TRBD1
len: 15
v_gene: TRBV12-3/TRBV12-4
CDR3nt: TGTGCCAGCAGTGTCACAGGGGGCTCTGGAAACACCATATATTTT
CDR3aa: CASSVTGGSGNTIYF

j_gene: TRBJ2-5
abundance: many
d_gene: TRBD2
len: 19
v_gene: TRBV28
CDR3nt: TGTGCCAGCACAAAATATACGAATCCCGGACTAGCGAGTATGGAGACCCAGTACTTC
CDR3aa: CASTKYTNPGLASMETQYF

j_gene: TRBJ1-1
abundance: .
d_gene: .
len: 14
v_gene: TRBV4-2
CDR3nt: TGTGCCAGCAGCCAAGATTCCCCCAACACTGAAGCTTTCTTT
CDR3aa: CASSQDSPNTEAFF

j_gene: TRBJ1-1
abundance: few
d_gene: .
len: 15
v_gene: TRBV6-1
CDR3nt: TGTGCCAGCAGTCCAGGGAACAGCTTGAACACTGAAGCTTTCTTT
CDR3aa: CASSPGNSLNTEAFF

j_gene: TRBJ1-6
abundance: many
d_gene: .
len: 12
v_gene: TRBV28
CDR3nt: TGTGCCATACAGGGTTATAATTCACCCCTCCACTTT
CDR3aa: CAIQGYNSPLHF

j_gene: TRBJ1-6
abundance: .
d_gene: .
len: 15
v_gene: TRBV5-6
CDR3nt: TGTGCCAGCAGCTTGTCTCTGGGGGTTAATTCACCCCTCCACTTT
CDR3aa: CASSLSLGVNSPLHF

j_gene: TRBJ1-1
abundance: many
d_gene: .
len: 12
v_gene: TRBV2
CDR3nt: TGTGCCACCCCGACAGACTACACTGAAGCTTTCTTT
CDR3aa: CATPTDYTEAFF

j_gene: TRBJ2-5
abundance: few
d_gene: TRBD1
len: 14
v_gene: TRBV12-3/TRBV12-4
CDR3nt: TGTGCCAGCAGTTCGACAGGGGGCTGGAAGACCCAGTACTTC
CDR3aa: CASSSTGGWKTQYF

j_gene: TRBJ2-5
abundance: few
d_gene: TRBD2
len: 14
v_gene: TRBV7-9
CDR3nt: TGTGCCAGCAGCTTATTTAGCGGGAGTGAGACCCAGTACTTC
CDR3aa: CASSLFSGSETQYF

j_gene: TRBJ1-1
abundance: many
d_gene: .
len: 13
v_gene: TRBV5-1
CDR3nt: TGCGCCAGCAGCTCCCTAGGTGACACTGAAGCTTTCTTT
CDR3aa: CASSSLGDTEAFF

j_gene: TRBJ2-3
abundance: .
d_gene: .
len: 16
v_gene: TRBV24-1
CDR3nt: TGTGCCACCAGTGATTTGCGTGGGCTTAGCACAGATACGCAGTATTTT
CDR3aa: CATSDLRGLSTDTQYF

j_gene: TRBJ2-7
abundance: many
d_gene: .
len: 17
v_gene: TRBV28
CDR3nt: TGTGCCAGCAGCCACCCCGCCCGGCAGGAAATGACCTACGAGCAGTACTTC
CDR3aa: CASSHPARQEMTYEQYF

j_gene: TRBJ1-1
abundance: many
d_gene: .
len: 13
v_gene: TRBV27
CDR3nt: TGTGCCAGCCGACGGCCGGGAGCACGTGAAGCTTTCTTT
CDR3aa: CASRRPGAREAFF

j_gene: TRBJ1-1
abundance: .
d_gene: .
len: 13
v_gene: TRBV28
CDR3nt: TGTGCCAGCGATCAGGGCGCGGCCACTGAAGCTTTCTTT
CDR3aa: CASDQGAATEAFF